The subject of this entry is one T cell receptor (beta chain). Its antigen is as yet unknown. The data originate from a study of OX40 agonist ivuxolimab in advanced cancers. Study as a whole: Patients got intravenous ivuxolimab at 0.01 to 10 mg/kg every 2 weeks. Study results and caveats: Nonresponders, in some cases, also had low normalized T-cell clonal expansion. Expanded clones belonging to CD8+ T cells outnumbered, on average, those of CD4+.

Method: immunoSEQ multiplex PCR; TCRdb's copy keeps in-frame clones and lacks some. The repertoire holds about 45,000 clones, with about nine tenths as singletons. V was pared by 1 base and J by 0 bases, with 8 bases between. The CDR3 is 15 amino acids. The V gene's germline CDR1 is SGHVS and CDR2 FNYEAQ. Sequencing used CD4+ or CD8+ T cells sorted from blood, obtained in a trial of the OX40 agonist ivuxolimab. The chain carries TRBV7-6 and TRBJ2-3; possible D gene TRBD2, 5 bases. This receptor was obtained from an adult with an advanced solid tumor such as melanoma, head and neck, liver or kidney cancer. Here the CDR3 reads CASSLVGESTDTQYF. Written as DNA, the CDR3 is TGTGCCAGCAGCTTAGTCGGGGAAAGCACAGATACGCAGTATTTT. Variable domain in full (rest from reference TRBV7-6 and TRBJ2-3): GAGVSQSPRYKVTKRGQDVALRCDPISGHVSLYWYRQALGQGPEFLTYFNYEAQQDKSGLPNDRFSAERPEGSISTLTIQRTEQRDSAMYRCASSLVGESTDTQYFGPGTRLTVL.